The 20 T cell receptor beta chains below were found in one sample sequenced in a study of blood T cell repertoires in COVID-19. Some clones are missing from TCRdb's copy, which holds only in-frame ones; the method was immunoSEQ multiplex PCR. The sample includes some 70,000 clones, approximately 80% of them seen just once. The sequenced sample was peripheral blood. The receptor set was obtained from a man in his sixties with acute or convalescent COVID-19.

The chain is built from TRBV19 and TRBJ1-2; no clear D. Germline CDR1 and CDR2: LNHDA and SQIVND (reference sequence). The CDR3 is 12 residues long. V dropped 3 bases and J dropped 8 bases, with 10 bases sitting between them. The CDR3 sequence: CASSIFQTGYTF. CDR3 in DNA: TGTGCCAGTAGTATCTTCCAGACAGGCTACACCTTC.

The V and J genes are TRBV2 and TRBJ2-1, with D possibly matching TRBD2 (6 bases). The CDR3 runs 19 residues. Trimming took off 4 bases at V and 0 bases at J, with 22 bases between the two ends. Germline V gene sequence: CDR1 SNHLY, CDR2 FYNNEI. Written as DNA, the CDR3 is TGTGCCAGCAGTGGGGGCGGGATCGTCCAAACGAGCTCCTACAATGAGCAGTTCTTC. It yields the protein CASSGGGIVQTSSYNEQFF.

The chain carries TRBV11-2 and TRBJ1-2; tentative D call: TRBD1 (5 bases). V lost 5 bases to trimming and J lost 6 bases, with 19 bases between them. Germline V gives CDR1 SGHAT, CDR2 FQNNGV. The CDR3 loop spans 15 amino acids. CDR3 amino acids: CASSPTRRGPHGYTF. CDR3 coding DNA: TGTGCCAGCAGCCCAACCCGAAGGGGTCCCCATGGCTACACCTTC. Using reference TRBV11-2 and TRBJ1-2 for the parts outside the CDR3, the full variable domain is EAGVAQSPRYKIIEKRQSVAFWCNPISGHATLYWYQQILGQGPKLLIQFQNNGVVDDSQLPKDRFSAERLKGVDSTLKIQPAKLEDSAVYLCASSPTRRGPHGYTFGSGTRLTVV.

This chain connects TRBV6-5 to TRBJ1-2, with 8 bases matching TRBD1. The V gene end was trimmed by 5 bases and the J gene end by 4 bases; junction bases not matched to a gene: 6. Germline CDR1 MNHEY, CDR2 SVGAGI. This CDR3 comprises 14 residues. CDR3 sequence (DNA): TGTGCCAGCAGTCGAGGACAGGGCACCTATGGCTACACCTTC. It encodes CASSRGQGTYGYTF.

The count of this clone is one. The J gene is TRBJ2-2, the V gene TRBV6-5; TRBD1 matches 12 bases. Germline CDR1 reads MNHEY; CDR2 reads SVGAGI. This CDR3 has 15 amino acids. V lost 6 bases and J lost 7; bases outside the gene matches: 6. CDR3 amino acids: CASRRDRGLIGELFF. The DNA of the CDR3 is TGTGCCAGCAGGAGGGACAGGGGGCTTATCGGGGAGCTGTTTTTT.

This chain joins TRBV5-1 and TRBJ2-1; D may be TRBD2 (6 bases). V was pared by 0 bases and J by 7 bases, with 20 bases between. Germline CDR1 SGHRS, CDR2 YFSETQ. The CDR3 is 17 residues long. Here the CDR3 reads CASSLASGPPYGNEQFF. CDR3 nucleotide sequence: TGCGCCAGCAGCTTGGCCAGCGGGCCCCCCTATGGTAATGAGCAGTTCTTC.

V and J are TRBV19 and TRBJ2-1; no clear D. Germline V gene sequence: CDR1 LNHDA, CDR2 SQIVND (reference sequence). V lost 4 bases to trimming and J lost 4 bases, with 17 bases between them. The CDR3 is 16 residues long. CDR3 residues: CASSTSSVQSYNEQFF. CDR3 coding DNA: TGTGCCAGTAGTACCTCGTCAGTACAATCTTACAATGAGCAGTTCTTC.

The chain recombines TRBV5-4 with TRBJ1-1; D possibly corresponds to TRBD1 (6 bases). Germline values: CDR1 SGHNT, CDR2 YYREEE (reference sequence). This CDR3 has 14 amino acids. V lost 4 bases and J lost 1, with 11 bases in between. CDR3 nucleotide sequence: TGTGCCAGCAGCGGACAGTCGAAGAACACTGAAGCTTTCTTT. Its translation: CASSGQSKNTEAFF.

This clone has just one count. The chain carries TRBV30 and TRBJ1-4; unclear D gene. V dropped 2 bases and J dropped 8 bases, with 12 bases sitting between them. Germline lookup yields CDR1 GTSNPN and CDR2 SVGIG (reference sequence). This CDR3 has 13 amino acids. Here the CDR3 reads CAWSPRLREKLFF. CDR3 nucleotides: TGTGCCTGGAGTCCCCGACTGAGGGAAAAACTGTTTTTT.

CDR3 loop: CASSFTGGTGVGRGTDTQYF. The CDR3 DNA reads TGCGCCAGCAGCTTCACAGGGGGGACAGGGGTTGGTCGGGGCACAGATACGCAGTATTTT. The chain employs TRBV5-1 and TRBJ2-3, with TRBD1 matching 10 bases. CDR1 is SGHRS, CDR2 YFSETQ, per germline. J lost 1 base, V lost 2 bases, and 16 bases had no gene match. The CDR3 sequence is 20 residues long.

This clone was counted a single time. J is TRBJ1-2 and V is TRBV11-2; D unclear. CDR1 and CDR2 (germline): SGHAT, FQNNGV. Trimming cost V 5 bases and J 8 bases, with 18 bases left between them. This CDR3 is built from 14 residues. The CDR3 here is CASSRLSGREGYTF. CDR3 DNA: TGTGCCAGCAGCCGACTGTCGGGGAGAGAGGGCTACACCTTC.

The chain combines TRBV5-1 with TRBJ2-1, with TRBD1 as a possible D gene (6 bases). This CDR3 contains 14 residues. Germline V gene sequence: CDR1 SGHRS, CDR2 YFSETQ. V lost 5 bases to trimming and J lost 8 bases, with 17 bases between them. CDR3: CASSSGTPGDEQFF. DNA of the CDR3: TGCGCCAGCAGTTCCGGGACACCGGGCGATGAGCAGTTCTTC.

The genes are TRBV5-5 and TRBJ1-2; D unclear. The CDR3 loop spans 15 amino acids. Trimming shortened V by 4 bases and J by 4 bases, and 17 bases separated the two germline ends. Germline CDR1 and CDR2: SGHKS and YYEKEE (reference sequence). The CDR3 coding sequence is TGTGCCAGCAGCCCCCGGGAGGGAAGTTTCTATGGCTACACCTTC. As protein: CASSPREGSFYGYTF.

The chain couples TRBV25-1 to TRBJ1-1; D remains ambiguous. The CDR3 is made up of 15 amino acids. V was cut by 7 bases and J by 0 bases, with 15 bases left in between. CDR1 is MGHDK, CDR2 SYGVNS, per germline. The CDR3 here is CASISSDSMNTEAFF. For the CDR3, the DNA is TGTGCCAGCATCTCTTCAGATTCCATGAACACTGAAGCTTTCTTT.

As for this clone: A read error may produce the germline difference seen at one junction end. The gene calls are TRBV10-3 and TRBJ2-1, with TRBD2 matching over 10 bases. Germline values: CDR1 ENHRY, CDR2 SYGVKD. CDR3 size: 12 residues. DNA for the CDR3: TGTGCCATCAGTCCAGCGGGGGGGCCGGTAATCTTC. Encoded protein: CAISPAGGPVIF.

This chain connects TRBV3-1 (or the pseudogene TRBV3-2) to TRBJ1-5, with a tentative D call TRBD1 (6 bases). This CDR3 spans 15 amino acids. Germline CDR1 reads LGHDT; CDR2 reads YNNKEL (reference sequence). V dropped 5 bases and J dropped 1 base, with 12 bases sitting between them. The CDR3 sequence: CASSGQGHSNQPQHF. The CDR3 coding sequence is TGTGCCAGCAGCGGTCAGGGACACAGCAATCAGCCCCAGCATTTT.

This clone appeared a few times. V usage is TRBV6-1 and J usage is TRBJ1-2; 7 bases match TRBD1. This CDR3 contains 14 residues. V lost 0 bases, J lost 7 bases, and 5 bases stayed unmatched. CDR1 MNHNS and CDR2 SASEGT come from the germline V gene. The CDR3 spells CASSEAEGASGYTF. The CDR3 DNA reads as TGTGCCAGCAGTGAAGCGGAGGGGGCTTCTGGCTACACCTTC.

The chain carries TRBV5-1 and TRBJ1-4; D call uncertain. Trimming stripped 0 bases from V and 0 bases from J, with 6 bases between. CDR3 length equals 15 residues. Germline V gives CDR1 SGHRS, CDR2 YFSETQ. Here the CDR3 reads CASSLAGATNEKLFF. The CDR3 coding sequence is TGCGCCAGCAGCTTGGCCGGTGCAACTAATGAAAAACTGTTTTTT. The full variable domain, rest sourced from reference TRBV5-1 and TRBJ1-4, is KAGVTQTPRYLIKTRGQQVTLSCSPISGHRSVSWYQQTPGQGLQFLFEYFSETQRNKGNFPGRFSGRQFSNSRSEMNVSTLELGDSALYLCASSLAGATNEKLFFGSGTQLSVL.

This chain uses TRBV9 with TRBJ2-7; possibly TRBD1 for D (5 bases). The length of the CDR3 is 14 residues. V lost 4 bases and J 2 bases, leaving 13 bases between the germline ends. Germline V gives CDR1 SGDLS, CDR2 YYNGEE. This CDR3 is CASSPSTDTYEQYF. As DNA, the CDR3 is TGTGCCAGCAGCCCATCGACAGACACCTACGAGCAGTACTTC.

In its sample, this clone was seen once. The chain couples TRBV3-1 (or the pseudogene TRBV3-2) to TRBJ2-5; 10 bases align to TRBD2. Trimming cost V 1 base and J 4 bases; bases outside gene matches: 9. This CDR3 comprises 17 residues. Germline V gene sequence: CDR1 LGHDT, CDR2 YNNKEL (reference sequence). The CDR3 DNA follows: TGTGCCAGCAGCCAAGGGCTAGCGGGGGAGGCGGGAGAGACCCAGTACTTC. Its translation is CASSQGLAGEAGETQYF.